This entry is about one TCR beta chain. Its target is unknown. Patients were adults with ileal or ileocolonic Crohn's disease needing resection. Here immunoSEQ multiplex PCR was the method, and the copy in TCRdb shows in-frame clones only, minus some. The sample has over 4,500 clones, roughly 87% seen once. The sample originates from a study of T cell repertoires in ileal Crohn's disease. Study-level results: Mucosal expansions were suggested to be mainly CD8 T cells. All patients with clonality above 26.8% had endoscopic recurrence.

Trimming took off 1 base at V and 4 bases at J, with 5 bases between the two ends. This CDR3 has 13 amino acids. Germline V gene sequence: CDR1 LNHDA, CDR2 SQIVND (reference sequence). The origin of this receptor is an adult with Crohn's disease. The chain links TRBV19 to TRBJ1-5, with no clear D. The sample comprised ileal tissue. The CDR3 DNA reads as TGTGCCAGTAGTATAGCCCCTAATCAGCCCCAGCATTTT. Protein: CASSIAPNQPQHF. Filled out from reference TRBV19 and TRBJ1-5, the complete variable domain reads DGGITQSPKYLFRKEGQNVTLSCEQNLNHDAMYWYRQDPGQGLRLIYYSQIVNDFQKGDIAEGYSVSREKKESFPLTVTSAQKNPTAFYLCASSIAPNQPQHFGDGTRLSIL.